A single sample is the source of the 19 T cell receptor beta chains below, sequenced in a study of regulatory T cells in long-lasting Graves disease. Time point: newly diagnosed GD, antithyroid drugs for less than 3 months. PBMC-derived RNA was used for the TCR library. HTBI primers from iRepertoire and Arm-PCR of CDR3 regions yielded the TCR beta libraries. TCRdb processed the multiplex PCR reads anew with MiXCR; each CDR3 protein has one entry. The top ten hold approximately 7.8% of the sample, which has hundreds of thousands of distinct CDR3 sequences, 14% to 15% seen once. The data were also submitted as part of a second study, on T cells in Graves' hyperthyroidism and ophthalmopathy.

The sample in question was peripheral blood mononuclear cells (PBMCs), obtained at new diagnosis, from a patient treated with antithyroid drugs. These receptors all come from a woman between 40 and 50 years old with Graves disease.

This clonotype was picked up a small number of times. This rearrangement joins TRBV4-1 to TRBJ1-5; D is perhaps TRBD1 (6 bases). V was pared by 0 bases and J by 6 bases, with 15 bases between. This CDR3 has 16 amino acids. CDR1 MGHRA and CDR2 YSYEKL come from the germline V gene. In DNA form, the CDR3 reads TGCGCCAGCAGCCAAGATCTCGCCAACAGGGCTCAGCCCCAGCATTTT. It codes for CASSQDLANRAQPQHF.

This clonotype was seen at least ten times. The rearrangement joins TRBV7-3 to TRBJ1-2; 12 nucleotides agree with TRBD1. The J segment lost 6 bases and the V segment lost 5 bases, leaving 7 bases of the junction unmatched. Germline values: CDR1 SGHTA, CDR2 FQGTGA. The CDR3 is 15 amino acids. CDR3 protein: CASSNSGTGGDGYTF. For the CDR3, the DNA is TGTGCCAGCAGCAACTCCGGGACAGGGGGCGATGGCTACACCTTC.

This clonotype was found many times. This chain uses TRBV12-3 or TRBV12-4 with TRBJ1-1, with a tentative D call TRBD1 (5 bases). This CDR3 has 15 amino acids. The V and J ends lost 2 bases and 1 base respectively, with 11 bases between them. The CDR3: CASSLLGTPNTEAFF. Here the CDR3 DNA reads TGTGCCAGCAGTTTACTAGGGACGCCGAACACTGAAGCTTTCTTT.

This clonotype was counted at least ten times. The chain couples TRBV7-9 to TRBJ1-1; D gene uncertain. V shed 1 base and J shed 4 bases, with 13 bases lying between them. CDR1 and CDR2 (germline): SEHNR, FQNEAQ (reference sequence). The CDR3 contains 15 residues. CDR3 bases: TGTGCCAGCAGCTTAGGACCGTCAAGTATCACTGAAGCTTTCTTT. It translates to CASSLGPSSITEAFF.

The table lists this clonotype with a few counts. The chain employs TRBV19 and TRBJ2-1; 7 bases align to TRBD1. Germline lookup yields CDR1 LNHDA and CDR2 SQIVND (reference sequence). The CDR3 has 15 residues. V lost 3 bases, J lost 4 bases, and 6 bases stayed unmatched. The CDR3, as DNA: TGTGCCAGTAGTATCCGGGACAGTATGTACAATGAGCAGTTCTTC. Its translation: CASSIRDSMYNEQFF.

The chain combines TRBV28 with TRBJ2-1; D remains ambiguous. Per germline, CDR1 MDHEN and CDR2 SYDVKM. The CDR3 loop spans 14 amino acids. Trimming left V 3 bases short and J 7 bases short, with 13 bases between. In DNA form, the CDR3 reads TGTGCCAGCAGTTTCTTGGCCGCGTGGAATGAGCAGTTCTTC. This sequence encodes CASSFLAAWNEQFF.

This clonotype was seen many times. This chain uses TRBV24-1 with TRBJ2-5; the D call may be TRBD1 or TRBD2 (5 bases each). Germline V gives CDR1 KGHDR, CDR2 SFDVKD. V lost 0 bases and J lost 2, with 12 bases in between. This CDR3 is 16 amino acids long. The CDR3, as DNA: TGTGCCACCAGTGATTTGGCCTGGGACGGTCAAGAGACCCAGTACTTC. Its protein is CATSDLAWDGQETQYF.

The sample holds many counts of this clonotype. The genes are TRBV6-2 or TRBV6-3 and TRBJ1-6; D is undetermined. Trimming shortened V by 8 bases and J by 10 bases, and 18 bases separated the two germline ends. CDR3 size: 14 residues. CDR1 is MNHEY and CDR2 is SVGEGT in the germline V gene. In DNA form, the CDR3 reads TGTGCCAGCGCCCCCGGCGGCCTTGGGTCACCCCTCCACTTT. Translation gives CASAPGGLGSPLHF.

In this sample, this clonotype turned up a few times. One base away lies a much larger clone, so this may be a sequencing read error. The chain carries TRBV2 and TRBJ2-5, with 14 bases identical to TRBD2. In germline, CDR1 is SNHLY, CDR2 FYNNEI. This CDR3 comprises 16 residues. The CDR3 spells CASTKPGLAGEEAQYF. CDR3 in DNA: TGTGCCAGCACTAAACCGGGACTAGCGGGAGAAGAGGCCCAGTACTTC.

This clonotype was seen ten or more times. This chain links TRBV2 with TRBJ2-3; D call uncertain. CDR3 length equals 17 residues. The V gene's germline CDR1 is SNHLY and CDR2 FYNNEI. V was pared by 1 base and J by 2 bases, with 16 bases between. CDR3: CASSEERMGINTDTQYF. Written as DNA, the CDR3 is TGTGCCAGCAGTGAAGAGAGGATGGGGATAAACACAGATACGCAGTATTTT.

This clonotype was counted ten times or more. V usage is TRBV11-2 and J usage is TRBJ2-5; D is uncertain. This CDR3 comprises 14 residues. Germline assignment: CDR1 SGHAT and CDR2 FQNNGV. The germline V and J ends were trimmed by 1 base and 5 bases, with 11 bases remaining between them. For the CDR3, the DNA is TGTGCCAGCAGCTTAGTAACATCCCCGGAGACCCAGTACTTC. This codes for CASSLVTSPETQYF.

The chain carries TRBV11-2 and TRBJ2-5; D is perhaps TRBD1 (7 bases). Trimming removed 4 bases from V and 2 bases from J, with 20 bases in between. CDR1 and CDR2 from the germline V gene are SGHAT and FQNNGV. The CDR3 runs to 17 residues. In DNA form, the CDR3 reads TGTGCCAGCAGCTCGACTAGGGACAGTTACTTACAAGAGACCCAGTACTTC. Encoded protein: CASSSTRDSYLQETQYF.

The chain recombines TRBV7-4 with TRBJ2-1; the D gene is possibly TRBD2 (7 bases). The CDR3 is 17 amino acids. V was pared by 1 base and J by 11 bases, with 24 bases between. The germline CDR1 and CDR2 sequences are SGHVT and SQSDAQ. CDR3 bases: TGTGCCAGCAGCTTAGTAATTCAGCGGGGACACACAGAGAAGCAGTTCTTC. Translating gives CASSLVIQRGHTEKQFF.

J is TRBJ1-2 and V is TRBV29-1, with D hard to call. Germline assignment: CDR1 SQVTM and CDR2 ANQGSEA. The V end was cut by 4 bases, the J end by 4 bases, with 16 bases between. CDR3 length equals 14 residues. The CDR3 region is CSVVLGTPAYGYTF. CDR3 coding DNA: TGCAGCGTTGTTCTCGGCACTCCGGCCTATGGCTACACCTTC.

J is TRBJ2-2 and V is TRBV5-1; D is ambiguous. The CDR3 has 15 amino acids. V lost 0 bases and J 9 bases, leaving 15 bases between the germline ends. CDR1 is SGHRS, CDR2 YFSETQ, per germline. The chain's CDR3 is CASSLDPLQSRELFF. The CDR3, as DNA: TGCGCCAGCAGCTTGGATCCCCTGCAGTCTAGGGAGCTGTTTTTT.

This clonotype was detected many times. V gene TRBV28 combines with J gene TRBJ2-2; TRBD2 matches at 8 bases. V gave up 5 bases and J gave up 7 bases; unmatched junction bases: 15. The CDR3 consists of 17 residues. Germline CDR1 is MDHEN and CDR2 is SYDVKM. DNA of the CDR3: TGTGCCAGCAGTCTCCTAGCGGGCCTAGAACAGGGCGGGGAGCTGTTTTTT. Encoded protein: CASSLLAGLEQGGELFF.

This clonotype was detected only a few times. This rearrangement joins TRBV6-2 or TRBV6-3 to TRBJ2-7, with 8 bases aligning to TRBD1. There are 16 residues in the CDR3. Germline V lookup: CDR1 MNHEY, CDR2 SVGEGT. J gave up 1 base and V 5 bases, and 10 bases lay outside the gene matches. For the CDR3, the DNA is TGTGCCAGCAGTGAATTCAGGGGGCTTCAGTCCTACGAGCAGTACTTC. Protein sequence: CASSEFRGLQSYEQYF.

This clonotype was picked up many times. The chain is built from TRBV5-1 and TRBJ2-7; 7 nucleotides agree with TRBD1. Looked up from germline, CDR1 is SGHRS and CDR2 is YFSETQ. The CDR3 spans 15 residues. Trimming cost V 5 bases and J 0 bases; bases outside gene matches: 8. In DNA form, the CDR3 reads TGCGCCAGCAGTGCAGGGGGACCTTCCTCCTACGAGCAGTACTTC. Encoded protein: CASSAGGPSSYEQYF. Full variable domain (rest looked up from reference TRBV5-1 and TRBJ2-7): KAGVTQTPRYLIKTRGQQVTLSCSPISGHRSVSWYQQTPGQGLQFLFEYFSETQRNKGNFPGRFSGRQFSNSRSEMNVSTLELGDSALYLCASSAGGPSSYEQYFGPGTRLTVT.

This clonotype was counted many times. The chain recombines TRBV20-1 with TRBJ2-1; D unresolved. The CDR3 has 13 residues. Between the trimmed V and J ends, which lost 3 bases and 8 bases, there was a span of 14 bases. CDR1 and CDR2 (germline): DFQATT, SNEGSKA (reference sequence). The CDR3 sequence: CSARRGTADEQFF. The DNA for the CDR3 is TGCAGTGCTAGGAGAGGAACGGCGGATGAGCAGTTCTTC.